This T cell receptor (beta chain) stems from a study of blood T cell repertoires in COVID-19. About the research overall: The United States, Italy and Spain provided the acute and convalescent COVID-19 samples. Nucleic acid was either cDNA or gDNA, and it came from T cells, B-cell-depleted T cells, or PBMCs.

The CDR3 is made up of 17 amino acids. The V and J ends lost 4 bases and 1 base, in that order; junction bases with no gene match: 9. Per germline, CDR1 LNHDA and CDR2 SQIVND (reference sequence). Authors' analysis steps: Reference gene primer amplification in the assay estimated nucleated cell counts. This table comes from immunoSEQ multiplex PCR, and its TCRdb copy is limited to in-frame clones, with some not included. From that table come the V and J calls and clone size; the DNA was used to work out D and trimming. This table holds a few hundred thousand clones, more than 70% found once. The sequence was obtained from a woman aged 40-49 years who had recovered from COVID-19. V gene TRBV19 combines with J gene TRBJ2-3; 9 bases map to TRBD1. The sequenced sample was peripheral blood. This CDR3 is CASSTRTGALGTDTQYF. CDR3 nucleotides: TGTGCCAGTAGTACCCGGACAGGGGCGCTAGGCACAGATACGCAGTATTTT.